The present T cell receptor (beta chain) was sequenced within a study of early T cells in non-severe SARS-CoV-2 infection. TCRdb re-called the 5' RACE reads through MiXCR, storing one row per CDR3 protein. The sample lists 60,000 to 70,000 distinct CDR3 sequences; approximately 9% were seen once. This clonotype was observed at least ten times. This receptor was obtained from an adult who was a healthcare worker with PCR-confirmed SARS-CoV-2 infection or an uninfected control (not recorded which). Source material: whole blood.

CDR3 in DNA: TGTGCCTGGAGGAGGGGACAGGGGGCTCGAGAGCAGTACTTC. It specifies CAWRRGQGAREQYF. This chain connects TRBV30 to TRBJ2-7, with TRBD1 matching over 12 bases. This CDR3 is 14 amino acids long. The V gene's germline CDR1 is GTSNPN and CDR2 SVGIG (reference sequence). Unmatched junction bases numbered 7, after V lost 3 bases and J lost 7 bases.